The 7 T cell receptor beta chains listed next were all sequenced from one sample in a study of cytomegalovirus exposure and HLA in healthy donors. PCR was performed using 60 Vbeta and 13 Jbeta primers. Method: immunoSEQ multiplex PCR; TCRdb's copy keeps in-frame clones and lacks some. Its listing shows some 75,000 clones. Sequences were obtained from PBMCs. Every receptor here comes from a boy younger than 18 in good health and CMV-seronegative.

This sequence joins TRBV19 and TRBJ1-1; possibly TRBD1 for D (6 bases). V gave up 4 bases and J gave up 2 bases, with 14 bases separating them. The CDR3 extends over 15 amino acids. CDR1 is LNHDA and CDR2 is SQIVND in the germline V gene (reference sequence). The CDR3 sequence: CASSNRGQPNTEAFF. CDR3 nucleotides: TGTGCCAGTAGTAACCGAGGACAGCCCAACACTGAAGCTTTCTTT.

The chain combines TRBV7-8 with TRBJ1-1; the match to TRBD1 covers 7 bases. From germline, CDR1 is SGHVS and CDR2 FQNEAQ. Germline trimming cut 3 bases from V and 0 bases from J; bases unmatched to any gene: 7. CDR3 size: 16 residues. The CDR3 region has the DNA TGTGCCAGCAGCTTCCGGGACAGCCACATGAACACTGAAGCTTTCTTT. It codes for CASSFRDSHMNTEAFF. The full variable domain, in which reference TRBV7-8 and TRBJ1-1 provide the parts outside the CDR3, is GAGVSQSPRYKVAKRGQDVALRCDPISGHVSLFWYQQALGQGPEFLTYFQNEAQLDKSGLPSDRFFAERPEGSVSTLKIQRTQQEDSAVYLCASSFRDSHMNTEAFFGQGTRLTVV.

The chain employs TRBV5-1 and TRBJ2-7; 8 nucleotides match TRBD1. V lost 4 bases, J lost 2 bases, and 8 bases stayed unmatched. The CDR3 spans 15 residues. Germline assignment: CDR1 SGHRS and CDR2 YFSETQ. This CDR3 is CASSPRQGSAYEQYF. CDR3 sequence (DNA): TGCGCCAGCAGCCCACGACAGGGGAGCGCCTACGAGCAGTACTTC.

The chain carries TRBV18 and TRBJ2-3; tentatively, D is TRBD1 (6 bases). Germline assignment: CDR1 KGHSH and CDR2 LQKENI. The CDR3 is made up of 12 amino acids. Trimming removed 4 bases from V and 7 bases from J, with 9 bases in between. The CDR3 region has the DNA TGTGCCAGCTCACTACAGGGAAATACGCAGTATTTT. Translation gives CASSLQGNTQYF.

This chain connects TRBV5-1 to TRBJ1-1; 9 bases match TRBD1. Losses at the gene ends were 0 bases for V and 2 bases for J; bases not matched to a gene: 5. Germline values: CDR1 SGHRS, CDR2 YFSETQ. The CDR3 length is 16 residues. The CDR3 spells CASSLATGGKNTEAFF. For the CDR3, the DNA is TGCGCCAGCAGCTTGGCTACAGGGGGCAAAAACACTGAAGCTTTCTTT.

CDR3 coding DNA: TGTGCCAGCAGCCTCTTCACCTTGACAGGGGTAGCTTTCTTT. This sequence encodes CASSLFTLTGVAFF. The gene calls are TRBV14 and TRBJ1-1; 8 nucleotides align to TRBD1. J was trimmed by 10 bases and V by 4 bases; bases with no gene match: 11. Germline assignment: CDR1 SGHDN and CDR2 FVKESK. This CDR3 region has 14 residues. The full variable domain, in which reference TRBV14 and TRBJ1-1 provide the parts outside the CDR3, is EAGVTQFPSHSVIEKGQTVTLRCDPISGHDNLYWYRRVMGKEIKFLLHFVKESKQDESGMPNNRFLAERTGGTYSTLKVQPAELEDSGVYFCASSLFTLTGVAFFGQGTRLTVV.

This chain connects TRBV15 to TRBJ2-1, with D tentatively TRBD1 (5 bases). Per the germline V gene, CDR1 is LNHNV and CDR2 is YYDKDF (reference sequence). The CDR3 spans 13 residues. The V gene lost 2 bases and the J gene lost 10 bases, with 12 bases spanning the gap. Written as DNA, the CDR3 is TGTGCCACCAGCAGAAGGGGCAGGAACGAGCAGTTCTTC. Amino acid sequence: CATSRRGRNEQFF.